This TCR beta chain was recorded in a study of beta chain features in type 1 diabetes. Findings and caveats of the study: The study found moderately but significantly shorter TCRB CDR3s in all four CD4+ subsets of Type 1 diabetes patients. The study found that naive, central memory and Treg TCRB repertoires appeared more similar in patients than in healthy donors.

Once sorted, every population was more than 95% pure. Germline V gene data show CDR1 as KGHSH and CDR2 as LQKENI. The V end lost 4 bases, the J end lost 1 base, and 6 bases lay between the germline ends. This CDR3 contains 13 residues. Of the isolated RNA, all was reverse transcribed, and so the sequenced material was expressed TCRB transcripts. Produced via immunoSEQ multiplex PCR; TCRdb's table is partial and in-frame only. The table lists around 170,000 clones, approximately 10% of them singletons, with roughly 0.72% in the top ten. This clone was picked up a small number of times. Its antigen remains unidentified.

Sequencing was carried out using central memory CD4+ T cells from blood. The clonotype originates from a woman aged 30 to 39 with type 1 diabetes. The chain carries TRBV18 and TRBJ2-3; tentative D call: TRBD2 (6 bases). CDR3 amino acids: CASSRGGTDTQYF. In nucleotides, the CDR3 is TGTGCCAGCTCACGCGGGGGCACAGATACGCAGTATTTT. The variable domain in full, with the rest retrieved from reference TRBV18 and TRBJ2-3, is NAGVMQNPRHLVRRRGQEARLRCSPMKGHSHVYWYRQLPEEGLKFMVYLQKENIIDESGMPKERFSAEFPKEGPSILRIQQVVRGDSAAYFCASSRGGTDTQYFGPGTRLTVL.